The 28 T cell receptor beta chains given below trace back to one sample, sequenced in a study of long-term antiretroviral therapy in people with HIV. Investigators performed immunoSEQ version v3.0 at survey level. Libraries were prepared by immunoSEQ multiplex PCR; TCRdb keeps only in-frame clonotypes and omits some of them. The repertoire holds 25,000 to 35,000 clones, just under 95% seen once, with 2.5% to 3.5% in the top ten. The sample consisted of unsorted PBMCs, taken 5.3 years after starting antiretroviral therapy. The receptors here all came from a man aged 45-65 years with HIV.

V gene TRBV29-1 combines with J gene TRBJ2-3; D unresolved. This CDR3 comprises 12 residues. Deletions cut 3 bases from V and 3 bases from J, with 7 bases between. Germline CDR1 SQVTM, CDR2 ANQGSEA. The CDR3 DNA reads TGCAGCGTTGATCTGGGAACAGATACGCAGTATTTT. Its protein product is CSVDLGTDTQYF.

The V and J genes are TRBV4-3 and TRBJ2-7; a weak D match, TRBD1 (6 bases). V gave up 1 base and J gave up 5 bases, with 9 bases separating them. The CDR3 extends over 13 amino acids. The germline gives CDR1 LGHNA, CDR2 YSLEER. CDR3 loop: CASSQARGNEQYF. For the CDR3, the DNA is TGCGCCAGCAGCCAAGCAAGGGGGAACGAGCAGTACTTC.

The chain links TRBV10-3 to TRBJ2-3; perhaps TRBD2 as D (5 bases). This CDR3 has 15 amino acids. V gave up 0 bases and J gave up 5 bases, with 12 bases separating them. The germline V gene encodes CDR1 ENHRY and CDR2 SYGVKD. DNA of the CDR3: TGTGCCATCAGTGAGTCAGTAGGCGGAGGAGATACGCAGTATTTT. It codes for CAISESVGGGDTQYF.

This chain links TRBV11-2 with TRBJ2-3; D gene uncertain. The CDR3 runs 15 residues. V shed 1 base and J shed 4 bases, with 12 bases lying between them. Germline CDR1 reads SGHAT; CDR2 reads FQNNGV. The CDR3 DNA follows: TGTGCCAGCAGCTTAGCGGGCAGTCAGCCAGATACGCAGTATTTT. Translated: CASSLAGSQPDTQYF.

The rearrangement joins TRBV25-1 to TRBJ1-2, with 8 bases lining up with TRBD1. Germline-derived CDR1 and CDR2 are MGHDK and SYGVNS. The CDR3 loop spans 15 amino acids. V was clipped by 1 base and J by 8 bases; unmatched bases: 9. In DNA, the CDR3 is TGTGCCAGCAGTGAATCAGGGACAGGTTGGTGGGGCTACACCTTC. Its protein is CASSESGTGWWGYTF.

The chain has TRBV11-1 and TRBJ1-6, with D uncertain. Germline values: CDR1 SGHAT, CDR2 FQDESV (reference sequence). CDR3 length: 16 amino acids. V was shortened by 6 bases and J by 8 bases, with 20 bases between the two germline ends. DNA for the CDR3: TGTGCCAGCAGGACTAGAGGGCTAGGTGGAGATTCACCCCTCCACTTT. Its translation is CASRTRGLGGDSPLHF.

This chain uses TRBV6-1 with TRBJ1-2, with D unresolved. This CDR3 region has 14 residues. V gave up 2 bases and J gave up 1 base, with 8 bases separating them. CDR1 MNHNS and CDR2 SASEGT come from the germline V gene. CDR3 nucleotide sequence: TGTGCCAGCAGTGAACTCCTGGATAACTATGGCTACACCTTC. Translation: CASSELLDNYGYTF.

The rearrangement uses TRBV10-2 and TRBJ2-7; D call uncertain. The length of the CDR3 is 11 residues. Looked up from germline, CDR1 is WSHSY and CDR2 is SAAADI. V gave up 0 bases and J gave up 6 bases, with 3 bases separating them. The CDR3 DNA reads as TGCGCCAGCAGTGAGTCCGGCGAGCAGTACTTC. Translating gives CASSESGEQYF.

The CDR3 here is CASSSTGANYGYTF. The CDR3, as DNA: TGCGCCAGCAGCTCCACAGGGGCTAACTATGGCTACACCTTC. The chain has TRBV5-1 and TRBJ1-2; 7 bases map to TRBD1. V shed 3 bases, J shed 0 bases, and the junction held 2 bases outside the gene matches. The CDR3 loop spans 14 amino acids. Germline CDR1 and CDR2: SGHRS and YFSETQ.

The chain carries TRBV5-1 and TRBJ2-3; no clear D. The V and J ends lost 0 bases and 5 bases respectively, with 13 bases between them. Germline CDR1 is SGHRS and CDR2 is YFSETQ. The CDR3 covers 15 residues. CDR3 protein: CASSLDKGRGDTQYF. CDR3 coding DNA: TGCGCCAGCAGCTTGGACAAGGGCCGAGGAGATACGCAGTATTTT.

The chain combines TRBV19 with TRBJ2-7; 7 bases agree with TRBD1. This CDR3 has 13 residues. Trimming at V came to 2 bases and at J to 5 bases, leaving 3 bases not matched to a gene. Per the germline V gene, CDR1 is LNHDA and CDR2 is SQIVND (reference sequence). CDR3 coding DNA: TGTGCCAGTAGTATAAACAGGGGAGACGAGCAGTACTTC. Translating it yields CASSINRGDEQYF.

The CDR3 loop reads CASSETGGDGYTF. Written as DNA, the CDR3 is TGTGCCAGCAGCGAAACAGGGGGCGATGGCTACACCTTC. The chain has TRBV11-3 and TRBJ1-2, with 9 nucleotides matching TRBD1. Looked up from germline, CDR1 is SGHNT and CDR2 is YENEEA. With 5 bases clipped from V and 6 bases from J, the junction kept 4 bases outside the gene matches. The CDR3 is 13 amino acids.

This clone came up a few times. The genes are TRBV6-6 and TRBJ1-6; a possible D gene is TRBD1 (5 bases). The CDR3 is made up of 16 amino acids. V lost 0 bases and J 0 bases, leaving 6 bases between the germline ends. Germline V gene data show CDR1 as MNHNY and CDR2 as SVGAGI (reference sequence). The chain's CDR3 is CASSYSDTSYNSPLHF. The CDR3 DNA reads as TGTGCCAGCAGTTACTCGGACACCTCCTATAATTCACCCCTCCACTTT.

The CDR3 is CASVFSGGAVDTQYF. The CDR3 DNA sequence: TGTGCCAGCGTTTTTAGCGGGGGGGCCGTTGATACGCAGTATTTT. The rearrangement uses TRBV2 and TRBJ2-3; 11 bases agree with TRBD2. Trimming took 8 bases from V and 6 from J; bases not matched to a gene: 10. Per germline, CDR1 SNHLY and CDR2 FYNNEI. The CDR3 has 15 residues.

The chain couples TRBV15 to TRBJ1-1, with no clear D. The V gene's germline CDR1 is LNHNV and CDR2 YYDKDF (reference sequence). This CDR3 comprises 16 residues. Between the trimmed V and J ends, which lost 3 bases and 0 bases, there was a span of 14 bases. In DNA form, the CDR3 reads TGTGCCACCAGCAGTTTCGGACGGTTAATGAACACTGAAGCTTTCTTT. It encodes CATSSFGRLMNTEAFF.

This chain joins TRBV7-9 and TRBJ2-2, with TRBD2 matching over 12 bases. Trimming removed 0 bases from V and 7 bases from J; junction bases left unmatched: 9. CDR3 length: 18 amino acids. CDR1 and CDR2 from the germline V gene are SEHNR and FQNEAQ (reference sequence). CDR3: CASSLASSSGGVDGELFF. CDR3 bases: TGTGCCAGCAGCTTAGCTTCTTCTAGCGGGGGGGTTGACGGGGAGCTGTTTTTT.

This rearrangement joins TRBV15 to TRBJ1-5; TRBD1 matches at 7 bases. V shed 5 bases, J shed 5 bases, and the junction held 6 bases outside the gene matches. This CDR3 comprises 14 residues. Germline values: CDR1 LNHNV, CDR2 YYDKDF (reference sequence). The CDR3 protein is CATSPGQVDQPQHF. The CDR3 DNA reads TGTGCCACCAGCCCCGGACAGGTAGATCAGCCCCAGCATTTT. The full variable domain, completed using reference TRBV15 and TRBJ1-5, is DAMVIQNPRYQVTQFGKPVTLSCSQTLNHNVMYWYQQKSSQAPKLLFHYYDKDFNNEADTPDNFQSRRPNTSFCFLDIRSPGLGDTAMYLCATSPGQVDQPQHFGDGTRLSIL.

This rearrangement joins TRBV5-4 to TRBJ2-1, with D maybe TRBD1 (5 bases). Trimming took off 4 bases at V and 6 bases at J, with 8 bases between the two ends. The CDR3 is 12 amino acids. Germline CDR1 is SGHNT and CDR2 is YYREEE (reference sequence). This CDR3 reads CASSRTPNEQFF. In nucleotides, the CDR3 is TGTGCCAGCAGCCGGACACCCAATGAGCAGTTCTTC. The full variable domain, completed using reference TRBV5-4 and TRBJ2-1, is ETGVTQSPTHLIKTRGQQVTLRCSSQSGHNTVSWYQQALGQGPQFIFQYYREEENGRGNFPPRFSGLQFPNYSSELNVNALELDDSALYLCASSRTPNEQFFGPGTRLTVL.

This chain uses TRBV11-3 with TRBJ2-2, with TRBD2 identical over 15 bases. The CDR3 covers 18 residues. The V gene end was trimmed by 5 bases and the J gene end by 3 bases; junction bases not matched to a gene: 7. Germline V gene lookup returns CDR1 SGHNT and CDR2 YENEEA. As DNA, the CDR3 is TGTGCCAGCAGCCCCTGGACTAGCGGGGGGGAGCACACCGGGGAGCTGTTTTTT. Protein: CASSPWTSGGEHTGELFF.

This rearrangement joins TRBV9 to TRBJ1-2; no definite D call. Trimming took 0 bases from V and 0 from J, leaving 9 bases between them. Germline-derived CDR1 and CDR2 are SGDLS and YYNGEE. The CDR3 loop spans 15 amino acids. CDR3 region: CASSVASGTNYGYTF. CDR3 bases: TGTGCCAGCAGCGTAGCTTCGGGGACTAACTATGGCTACACCTTC.

The V call is TRBV19, the J call TRBJ2-7; TRBD1 matches at 7 bases. V lost 3 bases, J lost 1 base, and 3 bases stayed unmatched. Germline CDR1 LNHDA, CDR2 SQIVND (reference sequence). The CDR3 is made up of 14 amino acids. The chain's CDR3 is CASSMAQGSYEQYF. In nucleotides, the CDR3 is TGTGCCAGTAGTATGGCACAGGGGTCCTACGAGCAGTACTTC. Using reference TRBV19 and TRBJ2-7 for the parts outside the CDR3, the full variable domain is DGGITQSPKYLFRKEGQNVTLSCEQNLNHDAMYWYRQDPGQGLRLIYYSQIVNDFQKGDIAEGYSVSREKKESFPLTVTSAQKNPTAFYLCASSMAQGSYEQYFGPGTRLTVT.

The J gene is TRBJ1-1, the V gene TRBV7-2; a weak D match, TRBD1 (5 bases). Germline values: CDR1 SGHTA, CDR2 FQGNSA. The CDR3 consists of 15 residues. Trimming pared 5 bases from V and 5 bases from J, leaving 18 bases between. CDR3 protein: CASSTSMGRVTEAFF. The CDR3 coding sequence is TGTGCCAGCAGCACCTCGATGGGCAGGGTGACTGAAGCTTTCTTT. The variable domain in full, completed from reference TRBV7-2 and TRBJ1-1, reads GAGVSQSPSNKVTEKGKDVELRCDPISGHTALYWYRQSLGQGLEFLIYFQGNSAPDKSGLPSDRFSAERTGGSVSTLTIQRTQQEDSAVYLCASSTSMGRVTEAFFGQGTRLTVV.

The chain's CDR3 is CASRAPGDYGYTF. The CDR3 nucleotides read TGTGCCAGCAGGGCCCCAGGGGACTATGGCTACACCTTC. This chain connects TRBV6-1 to TRBJ1-2, with a possible D match to TRBD1 (6 bases). V was pared by 6 bases and J by 3 bases, with 11 bases between. This CDR3 contains 13 residues. Per the germline V gene, CDR1 is MNHNS and CDR2 is SASEGT.

The CDR3 spells CASSYGDRGAYGYTF. The DNA for the CDR3 is TGTGCCAGCAGTTACGGGGACAGGGGAGCCTATGGCTACACCTTC. V and J are TRBV6-5 and TRBJ1-2, with 10 bases identical to TRBD1. V lost 2 bases, J lost 4 bases, and 4 bases stayed unmatched. The CDR3 is 15 residues long. Germline CDR1 MNHEY, CDR2 SVGAGI.

V and J are TRBV6-1 and TRBJ1-4; the D is unclear. Germline CDR1 MNHNS, CDR2 SASEGT. V was cut by 4 bases and J by 7 bases, with 7 bases left in between. The CDR3 totals 12 residues. Written as DNA, the CDR3 is TGTGCCAGCAGTGCTTCCCCTGAAAAACTGTTTTTT. Translated, it gives CASSASPEKLFF.

The chain joins TRBV6-5 to TRBJ1-2, with 9 bases matching TRBD1. Unmatched junction bases numbered 7, after V lost 5 bases and J lost 6 bases. The CDR3 has 14 amino acids. CDR1 MNHEY and CDR2 SVGAGI come from the germline V gene. The CDR3 nucleotides are TGTGCCAGCAGTCACCTCGGGACAGGGCATGGCTACACCTTC. This gives the protein CASSHLGTGHGYTF.

The chain couples TRBV4-3 to TRBJ2-3; D is ambiguous. The CDR3 spans 15 residues. Germline V gene data show CDR1 as LGHNA and CDR2 as YSLEER. With 1 base removed from V and 5 bases from J, the gap between germline ends came to 13 bases. The CDR3 bases are TGCGCCAGCAGCCAAGGGTTCAGTCCCGGAGATACGCAGTATTTT. This codes for CASSQGFSPGDTQYF.

V and J are TRBV10-3 and TRBJ2-5; D ambiguous. Germline V gives CDR1 ENHRY, CDR2 SYGVKD. V was shortened by 2 bases and J by 3 bases, with 10 bases between the two germline ends. The CDR3 has 14 amino acids. The CDR3 DNA is TGTGCCATCAGTGAGAGTCGGCAGAAAGAGACCCAGTACTTC. It translates to CAISESRQKETQYF.